This note documents a single TCR beta chain sequence. The sample is drawn from a study of blood T cell repertoires in COVID-19. Study-wide background: The analysed material was cDNA or gDNA that came from T cells, B-cell-depleted T cells, or PBMCs.

CDR3 length equals 11 residues. After removal of 8 bases from V and 7 bases from J, the junction contained 1 base not matched to a gene. Assay: immunoSEQ multiplex PCR; the TCRdb copy retains only in-frame clones and omits some. The sample holds 50,000 to 65,000 clones, around 86% seen once. The receptor was derived from a man aged 45-60 years with active COVID-19. Sequenced: peripheral blood. The rearrangement uses TRBV12-3 or TRBV12-4 and TRBJ1-2; TRBD1 matches at 10 bases. The CDR3 loop is CASRDRGGYTF. The DNA of the CDR3 is TGTGCCAGCCGGGACAGGGGTGGCTACACCTTC.